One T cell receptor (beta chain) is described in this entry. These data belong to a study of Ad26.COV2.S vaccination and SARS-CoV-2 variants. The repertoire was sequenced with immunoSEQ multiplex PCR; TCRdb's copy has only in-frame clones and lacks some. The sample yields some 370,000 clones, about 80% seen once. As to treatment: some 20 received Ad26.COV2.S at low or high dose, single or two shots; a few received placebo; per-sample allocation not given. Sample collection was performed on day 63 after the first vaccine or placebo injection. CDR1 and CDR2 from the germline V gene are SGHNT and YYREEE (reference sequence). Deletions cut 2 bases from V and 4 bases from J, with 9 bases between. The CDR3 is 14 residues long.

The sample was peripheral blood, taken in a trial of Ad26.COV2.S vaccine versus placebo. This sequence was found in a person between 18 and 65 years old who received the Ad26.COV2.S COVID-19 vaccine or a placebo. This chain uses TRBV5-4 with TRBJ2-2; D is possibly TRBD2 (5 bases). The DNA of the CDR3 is TGTGCCAGCAGCTTTTCGGGGAGCACCGGGGAGCTGTTTTTT. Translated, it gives CASSFSGSTGELFF.